This TCR beta chain appears in the sequencing data of a study of blood T cells in healthy people across ages. This clonotype was detected only a few times. Germline CDR1 and CDR2: DFQATT and SNEGSKA (reference sequence). Trimming removed 4 bases at V and 15 bases at J, with 16 bases between. The CDR3 extends over 11 amino acids. Through a sample-barcoded 5' primer and a J-beta primer mix, a second PCR was run for about 6 to 11 cycles. One entry per CDR3 protein results from TCRdb running MiXCR on the 5' RACE reads. In the table there are about 570,000 distinct CDR3 sequences, about 25% of which are singletons.

The sample was blood. This chain connects TRBV20-1 to TRBJ2-1; TRBD2 is a possible D gene (5 bases). This TCR derives from a woman aged 70-85 years in good health. The CDR3, as DNA: TGCAGTGCTAAGTGGGCGGTAGGACTGTTCTTC. Protein sequence: CSAKWAVGLFF.